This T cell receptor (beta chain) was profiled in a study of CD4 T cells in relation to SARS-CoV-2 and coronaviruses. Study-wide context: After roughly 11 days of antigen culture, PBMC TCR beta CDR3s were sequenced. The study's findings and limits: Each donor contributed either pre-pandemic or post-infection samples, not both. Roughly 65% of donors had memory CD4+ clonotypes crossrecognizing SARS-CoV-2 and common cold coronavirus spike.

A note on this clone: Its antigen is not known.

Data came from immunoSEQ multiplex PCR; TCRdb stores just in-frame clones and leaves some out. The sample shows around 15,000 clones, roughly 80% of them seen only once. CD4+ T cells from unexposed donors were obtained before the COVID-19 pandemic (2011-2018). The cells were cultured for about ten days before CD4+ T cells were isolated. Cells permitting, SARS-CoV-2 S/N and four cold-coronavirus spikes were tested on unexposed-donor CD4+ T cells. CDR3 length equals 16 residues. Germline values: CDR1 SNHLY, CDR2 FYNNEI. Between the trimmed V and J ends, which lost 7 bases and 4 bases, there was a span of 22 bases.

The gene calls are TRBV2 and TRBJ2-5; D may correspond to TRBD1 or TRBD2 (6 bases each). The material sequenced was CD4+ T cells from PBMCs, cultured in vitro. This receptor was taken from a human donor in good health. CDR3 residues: CASTPLPAQGGETQYF. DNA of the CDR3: TGTGCCAGCACCCCCCTCCCGGCACAGGGAGGAGAGACCCAGTACTTC.